Listed here are 6 T cell receptor beta chains from one sample, sequenced in a study of T cells in Graves' hyperthyroidism and ophthalmopathy. The TCR beta CDR3 regions underwent amplification using RNA transcripts as the source. With the HTBI primer set, the TCR CDR3 went through a first round of RT-PCR. TCRdb re-derived calls from the multiplex PCR reads in MiXCR, one entry per CDR3 protein. The sample lists approximately 600,000 distinct CDR3 sequences; less than 25% were seen once. The sample was blood. These receptors were taken from a man aged 30 to 45 with Graves' ophthalmopathy.

This chain joins TRBV24-1 and TRBJ2-7; D gene unclear. V was pared by 0 bases and J by 7 bases, with 3 bases between. The CDR3 runs to 11 residues. Germline V CDR1 and CDR2: KGHDR, SFDVKD. The CDR3 spells CATSDLSEQYF. The CDR3 DNA reads TGTGCCACCAGTGATTTGTCAGAGCAGTACTTC.

This clonotype was counted at least ten times. The chain joins TRBV28 to TRBJ2-7; D remains unclear. Germline V lookup: CDR1 MDHEN, CDR2 SYDVKM. This CDR3 has 13 amino acids. V lost 2 bases and J 2 bases, leaving 7 bases between the germline ends. CDR3 sequence: CASSLGNTYEQYF. CDR3 DNA sequence: TGTGCCAGCAGTTTAGGGAACACCTACGAGCAGTACTTC.

This clonotype was counted many times. This chain joins TRBV7-2 and TRBJ2-1, with TRBD1 matching over 9 bases. Germline V gene lookup returns CDR1 SGHTA and CDR2 FQGNSA. The V gene end was trimmed by 6 bases and the J gene end by 3 bases; junction bases not matched to a gene: 6. The CDR3 is 15 amino acids. CDR3 loop: CASRSPGQGYNEQFF. The CDR3 DNA follows: TGTGCCAGCAGATCGCCGGGACAGGGCTACAATGAGCAGTTCTTC.

To note about this clonotype: A much bigger clone sits one base away, suggesting this may be a read error. J is TRBJ1-1 and V is TRBV20-1; 8 nucleotides line up with TRBD1. The CDR3 length is 14 residues. The J segment lost 5 bases and the V segment lost 5 bases, leaving 10 bases of the junction unmatched. CDR1 is DFQATT and CDR2 is SNEGSKA in the germline V gene (reference sequence). The CDR3: CSAFQTGVGTEAFF. The CDR3 DNA reads TGCAGTGCTTTTCAGACAGGGGTAGGGACTGAAGCTTTCTTT.

The table lists this clonotype with a count of one. The chain joins TRBV29-1 to TRBJ2-1; 11 nucleotides agree with TRBD2. From germline, CDR1 is SQVTM and CDR2 ANQGSEA. The junction had 7 bases not matched to a gene; V was cut back by 2 bases and J by 7 bases. The CDR3 runs to 15 residues. CDR3 nucleotides: TGCAGCGTTGAACCCATAGCGGGAGGGCGGAATGAGCAGTTCTTC. It translates to CSVEPIAGGRNEQFF.

This clonotype was seen ten or more times. CDR3 residues: CASSLGGAVPEAFF. For the CDR3, the DNA is TGTGCCAGCAGCCTTGGGGGGGCAGTCCCTGAAGCTTTCTTT. The rearrangement joins TRBV3-1 to TRBJ1-1, with TRBD1 as a possible D gene (6 bases). This CDR3 is built from 14 residues. The ends were cut back, 4 bases at V and 6 bases at J, with 15 bases in the middle. Germline CDR1 reads LGHDT; CDR2 reads YNNKEL (reference sequence).